The 4 T cell receptor beta chains reported below all come from one sample, sequenced in a study of T cell repertoires in cytomegalovirus infection. TCRdb reprocessed the reads via MiXCR and lists one record per CDR3 protein. The top ten clones hold under 25% of a sample with some 270,000 distinct CDR3 sequences, roughly a fifth of them seen once. No cognate antigen is known for these TCRs. The sample in question was cultured PBMCs, obtained from culture after CMV antigen stimulation. These TCRs come from a human donor in good health (CMV status not recorded). Some clones in this sample may be carry-over from other donors' samples.

Only a few counts were recorded for this clonotype. The CDR3 region is CASSLDRVGNTGELFF. The CDR3 DNA reads TGCGCCAGCAGCTTGGACCGGGTGGGGAACACCGGGGAGCTGTTTTTT. The V and J genes are TRBV5-1 and TRBJ2-2; D remains unclear. Germline lookup yields CDR1 SGHRS and CDR2 YFSETQ. The CDR3 runs to 16 residues. Trimming took 0 bases from V and 1 from J, leaving 10 bases between them.

This chain connects TRBV5-1 to TRBJ2-1, with 11 nucleotides matching TRBD2. The CDR3 consists of 18 residues. Germline V CDR1 and CDR2: SGHRS, YFSETQ. Trimming took 2 bases from V and 4 from J; bases not matched to a gene: 11. The CDR3 nucleotides read TGCGCCAGCAGCTTCGGGACAGGTAGACTAGCGGGATACAATGAGCAGTTCTTC. This gives the protein CASSFGTGRLAGYNEQFF. Drawing the rest from reference TRBV5-1 and TRBJ2-1, the complete variable domain is KAGVTQTPRYLIKTRGQQVTLSCSPISGHRSVSWYQQTPGQGLQFLFEYFSETQRNKGNFPGRFSGRQFSNSRSEMNVSTLELGDSALYLCASSFGTGRLAGYNEQFFGPGTRLTVL.

J is TRBJ2-1 and V is TRBV12-3 or TRBV12-4; D is possibly TRBD1 (6 bases). The CDR3 totals 14 residues. Trimming pared 3 bases from V and 9 bases from J, leaving 15 bases between. The DNA of the CDR3 is TGTGCCAGCAGTTTCGTACAGGGAACTTCTGAGCAGTTCTTC. Amino acids: CASSFVQGTSEQFF.

There are many counts of this clonotype. V is TRBV12-5 and J is TRBJ2-1, with 8 bases identical to TRBD2. The CDR3 extends over 16 amino acids. Unmatched junction bases numbered 14, after V lost 4 bases and J lost 9 bases. In germline, CDR1 is LGHNT, CDR2 FRNRAP. CDR3 sequence: CASGSYPPLTSAEQFF. The CDR3 nucleotides read TGTGCTAGTGGTTCCTATCCCCCCTTGACTAGCGCTGAGCAGTTCTTC. Full variable domain (missing parts from reference TRBV12-5 and TRBJ2-1): DARVTQTPRHKVTEMGQEVTMRCQPILGHNTVFWYRQTMMQGLELLAYFRNRAPLDDSGMPKDRFSAEMPDATLATLKIQPSEPRDSAVYFCASGSYPPLTSAEQFFGPGTRLTVL.